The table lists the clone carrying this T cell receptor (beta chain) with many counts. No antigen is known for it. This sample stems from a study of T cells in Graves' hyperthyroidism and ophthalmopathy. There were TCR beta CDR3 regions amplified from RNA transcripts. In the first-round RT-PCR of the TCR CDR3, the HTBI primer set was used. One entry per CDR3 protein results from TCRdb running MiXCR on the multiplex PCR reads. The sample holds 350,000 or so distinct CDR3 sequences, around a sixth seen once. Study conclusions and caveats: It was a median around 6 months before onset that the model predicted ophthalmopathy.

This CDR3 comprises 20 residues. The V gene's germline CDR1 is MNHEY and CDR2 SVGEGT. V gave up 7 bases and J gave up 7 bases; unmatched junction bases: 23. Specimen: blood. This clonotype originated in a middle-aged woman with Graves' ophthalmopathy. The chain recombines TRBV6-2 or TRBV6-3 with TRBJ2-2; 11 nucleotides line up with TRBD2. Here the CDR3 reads CASKSSRDTLAGEGIGELFF. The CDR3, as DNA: TGTGCCAGCAAGTCCTCCCGAGATACACTAGCGGGAGAAGGTATCGGGGAGCTGTTTTTT.